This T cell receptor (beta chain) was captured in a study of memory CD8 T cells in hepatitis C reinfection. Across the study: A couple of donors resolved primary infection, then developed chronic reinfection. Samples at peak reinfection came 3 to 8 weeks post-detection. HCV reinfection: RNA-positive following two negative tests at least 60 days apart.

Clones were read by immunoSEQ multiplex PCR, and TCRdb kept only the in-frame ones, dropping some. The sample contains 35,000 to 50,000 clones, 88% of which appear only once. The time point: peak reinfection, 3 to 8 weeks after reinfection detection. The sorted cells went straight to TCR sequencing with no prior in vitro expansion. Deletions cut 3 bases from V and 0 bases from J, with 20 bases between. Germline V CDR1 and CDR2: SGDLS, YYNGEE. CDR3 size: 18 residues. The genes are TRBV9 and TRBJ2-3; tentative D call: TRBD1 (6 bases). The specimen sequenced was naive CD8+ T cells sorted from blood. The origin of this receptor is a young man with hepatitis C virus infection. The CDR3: CASSDPSGLGASTDTQYF. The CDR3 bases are TGTGCCAGCAGCGACCCATCGGGATTGGGGGCTAGCACAGATACGCAGTATTTT.